These T cell receptor beta chains were read from a single sample in a study of T cells after yellow fever vaccination. TCRdb itself ran the 5' RACE reads through MiXCR, one entry per CDR3 protein. Of about 160,000 distinct CDR3 sequences detected, around 8.5% appear once; the ten largest clones hold roughly a third. Sequenced material: CD8+ T cells sorted from PBMCs, taken 45 days after the yellow fever booster vaccination. These receptors all come from a man aged 18 to 30 who received the YFV17D yellow fever vaccine. CDR3s include the opening cysteine and the closing phenylalanine or tryptophan. The D gene is left open where the match is weak. Clone sizes are given selectively: once, few, many, or a class where the clone is expanded.

J	D	V	size	CDR3	DNA
TRBJ2-3	-	TRBV7-8	few	CASSLLNFMASRTDTQYF	TGTGCCAGCAGCTTGCTTAATTTTATGGCTTCCCGCACAGATACGCAGTATTTT
TRBJ1-5	-	TRBV6-1	few	CATRDTNQPQHF	TGTGCCACCAGGGACACCAATCAGCCCCAGCATTTT
TRBJ1-5	-	TRBV6-2/TRBV6-3	few	CASSYFQGDQPQHF	TGTGCCAGCAGTTATTTCCAGGGCGATCAGCCCCAGCATTTT
TRBJ2-4	-	TRBV6-5	few	CASPPTGGARGIQYF	TGTGCCAGCCCCCCTACCGGGGGCGCCAGGGGCATTCAGTACTTC
TRBJ2-5	TRBD2	TRBV7-9	many	CASSFLLAGAEETQYF	TGTGCCAGCAGCTTTTTATTAGCGGGGGCCGAGGAGACCCAGTACTTC
TRBJ1-6	-	TRBV14	few	CASSHKLGLNSPLHF	TGTGCCAGCAGCCATAAATTAGGATTGAATTCACCCCTCCACTTT
TRBJ1-1	-	TRBV2	many	CASSEQRTVNTEAFF	TGTGCCAGCAGTGAACAAAGGACCGTAAACACTGAAGCTTTCTTT
TRBJ2-5	-	TRBV4-1	few	CASSQGWGEETQYF	TGCGCCAGCAGCCAAGGGTGGGGAGAAGAGACCCAGTACTTC
TRBJ2-7	-	TRBV5-1	-	CASRDPVIYEQYF	TGCGCCAGCAGGGACCCGGTGATCTACGAGCAGTACTTC
TRBJ1-5	TRBD1	TRBV27	-	CASSFNGQGDQPQHF	TGTGCCAGCAGTTTCAACGGACAGGGAGATCAGCCCCAGCATTTT
TRBJ2-3	-	TRBV11-2	-	CASRSGRGGTDTQYF	TGTGCCAGCAGGTCAGGGAGGGGGGGCACAGATACGCAGTATTTT
TRBJ1-1	-	TRBV27	few	CASSFRGILTEAFF	TGTGCCAGCAGTTTTAGGGGGATACTAACTGAAGCTTTCTTT
TRBJ2-6	-	TRBV27	-	CASSWGGGANVLTF	TGTGCCAGCAGTTGGGGCGGTGGGGCCAACGTCCTGACTTTC
TRBJ2-5	-	TRBV4-1	many	CASSQLTGSGEAQYF	TGCGCCAGCAGCCAGCTGACAGGGTCCGGGGAGGCCCAGTACTTC
TRBJ1-4	-	TRBV6-5	-	CASSYVGGAEKLFF	TGTGCCAGCAGTTACGTAGGGGGGGCTGAAAAACTGTTTTTT
TRBJ2-2	TRBD1	TRBV4-3	few	CASSPRDRAPPGELFF	TGCGCCAGCAGCCCTCGGGACAGGGCCCCTCCCGGGGAGCTGTTTTTT
TRBJ2-3	-	TRBV7-6	few	CASSLAWGATDTQYF	TGTGCCAGCAGCTTAGCTTGGGGGGCCACAGATACGCAGTATTTT
TRBJ2-1	-	TRBV20-1	-	CSARLAGSGEQFF	TGCAGTGCTAGACTCGCGGGGTCGGGTGAGCAGTTCTTC
TRBJ2-1	-	TRBV29-1	many	CSVEVVAGAEQFF	TGCAGCGTTGAAGTCGTGGCCGGGGCCGAGCAGTTCTTC
TRBJ2-2	-	TRBV6-5	few	CASSYSPPGELFF	TGTGCCAGCAGTTACTCCCCTCCCGGGGAGCTGTTTTTT
TRBJ2-3	-	TRBV10-3	few	CAIRDTAAQYF	TGTGCCATCAGGGACACAGCTGCGCAGTATTTT
TRBJ1-1	-	TRBV5-1	-	CASSSGRYPNTEAFF	TGCGCCAGCAGCTCTGGACGGTACCCGAACACTGAAGCTTTCTTT
TRBJ2-4	TRBD2	TRBV11-2	-	CASSLDGLAGGAKNIQYF	TGTGCCAGCAGCTTAGACGGACTAGCGGGGGGAGCCAAAAACATTCAGTACTTC
TRBJ2-2	TRBD2	TRBV7-9	-	CASSLAGASGGTGELFF	TGTGCCAGCAGCTTAGCCGGAGCTAGCGGGGGGACCGGGGAGCTGTTTTTT
TRBJ1-2	-	TRBV15	-	CATSSGVDYGYTF	TGTGCCACCAGTTCGGGGGTAGACTATGGCTACACCTTC
TRBJ2-7	-	TRBV5-4	few	CASSPPERSYEQYF	TGTGCCAGCAGTCCCCCGGAACGTTCCTACGAGCAGTACTTC
TRBJ1-1	-	TRBV7-8	-	CASSPPGTGNTEAFF	TGTGCCAGCAGCCCGCCCGGGACGGGGAACACTGAAGCTTTCTTT
TRBJ2-1	-	TRBV5-1	few	CASSLVWDDYYNEQFF	TGCGCCAGCAGCTTGGTATGGGACGATTACTACAATGAGCAGTTCTTC
TRBJ2-1	-	TRBV23-1	few	CASGAIEHNEQFF	TGCGCCAGCGGAGCGATAGAACACAATGAGCAGTTCTTC
TRBJ1-6	TRBD1	TRBV6-2/TRBV6-3	-	CATLEDRADSPLHF	TGTGCCACCCTGGAGGACAGGGCGGATTCACCCCTCCACTTT
TRBJ2-7	TRBD1	TRBV5-6	-	CASSSHGTGFYEQYF	TGTGCCAGCAGCTCCCACGGGACAGGCTTTTACGAGCAGTACTTC
TRBJ1-2	-	TRBV5-1	-	CASSLDPPLDGYTF	TGCGCCAGCAGCTTGGATCCTCCTCTGGATGGCTACACCTTC